One and the same sample provided the 29 T cell receptor beta chains below, sequenced in a study of blood T cell repertoires in COVID-19. Clones were read by immunoSEQ multiplex PCR, and TCRdb kept only the in-frame ones, dropping some. The sample lists 95,000 to 150,000 clones; more than 60% were seen once. Sequenced material: peripheral blood. Receptors were obtained from a woman in her 70s with acute or convalescent COVID-19.

This clone has only one observation. This CDR3 is CASSRSNADTEAFF. CDR3 nucleotides: TGTGCCAGCAGCCGATCGAACGCGGACACTGAAGCTTTCTTT. The chain has TRBV7-9 and TRBJ1-1; unclear D gene. Germline assignment: CDR1 SEHNR and CDR2 FQNEAQ (reference sequence). Trimming stripped 5 bases from V and 3 bases from J, with 13 bases between. This CDR3 contains 14 residues.

V gene TRBV28 combines with J gene TRBJ2-7; 8 bases map to TRBD2. Germline loops: CDR1 MDHEN, CDR2 SYDVKM. J lost 2 bases, V lost 3 bases, and 3 bases had no gene match. This CDR3 has 14 residues. In DNA form, the CDR3 reads TGTGCCAGCAGTTTCACTAGCGGAACCTACGAGCAGTACTTC. As protein: CASSFTSGTYEQYF.

The chain combines TRBV15 with TRBJ2-3; 10 bases agree with TRBD1. Looked up from germline, CDR1 is LNHNV and CDR2 is YYDKDF (reference sequence). The CDR3 runs to 17 residues. V gave up 8 bases and J gave up 3 bases; unmatched junction bases: 14. In nucleotides, the CDR3 is TGTGCCACCCGCAAAACCCTGGGACAGGGGACGACAGATACGCAGTATTTT. Translating gives CATRKTLGQGTTDTQYF.

There are a few counts of this clone. V gene TRBV29-1 combines with J gene TRBJ2-2, with TRBD1 as a possible D gene (5 bases). The V and J ends lost 2 bases and 3 bases respectively, with 13 bases between them. CDR1 and CDR2 from the germline V gene are SQVTM and ANQGSEA. The CDR3 has 15 amino acids. The CDR3 loop is CSVEIGGADTGELFF. DNA for the CDR3: TGCAGCGTTGAAATCGGTGGGGCGGACACCGGGGAGCTGTTTTTT.

This clone was seen a few times. The chain uses TRBV30 and TRBJ2-1, with D perhaps matching TRBD1 (6 bases). Germline CDR1 GTSNPN, CDR2 SVGIG (reference sequence). V lost 4 bases and J 0 bases, leaving 10 bases between the germline ends. This CDR3 comprises 14 residues. The CDR3 reads CAWIQGPSYNEQFF. The CDR3 DNA sequence: TGTGCCTGGATACAGGGACCCTCCTACAATGAGCAGTTCTTC.

The chain has TRBV2 and TRBJ2-5, with TRBD2 matching 9 bases. The CDR3 consists of 15 residues. V lost 8 bases to trimming and J lost 5 bases; unmatched junction nucleotides: 12. The germline CDR1 and CDR2 sequences are SNHLY and FYNNEI. The CDR3 sequence: CASRKPTSGGETQYF. In DNA, the CDR3 is TGTGCCAGCCGGAAGCCGACTAGCGGTGGGGAGACCCAGTACTTC.

The rearrangement joins TRBV19 to TRBJ2-5; weak D call: TRBD2 (7 bases). The CDR3 runs to 13 residues. Trimming stripped 6 bases from V and 2 bases from J, with 10 bases between. The germline V gene encodes CDR1 LNHDA and CDR2 SQIVND (reference sequence). CDR3 in amino acids: CASRRGGQETQYF. The DNA of the CDR3 is TGTGCCAGTAGAAGGGGGGGTCAAGAGACCCAGTACTTC.

The rearrangement uses TRBV18 and TRBJ1-2; TRBD1 agrees at 7 bases. With 5 bases clipped from V and 8 bases from J, the junction kept 8 bases outside the gene matches. There are 13 residues in the CDR3. Germline CDR1 and CDR2: KGHSH and LQKENI. The CDR3: CASSARQGEGYTF. The CDR3 DNA is TGTGCCAGCTCAGCCCGACAGGGCGAGGGCTACACCTTC.

The V and J genes are TRBV19 and TRBJ2-3; TRBD2 agrees at 7 bases. Germline loops: CDR1 LNHDA, CDR2 SQIVND (reference sequence). J lost 4 bases, V lost 3 bases, and 7 bases had no gene match. This CDR3 comprises 15 residues. The CDR3: CASSITGGMADTQYF. Written as DNA, the CDR3 is TGTGCCAGTAGTATTACGGGAGGAATGGCAGATACGCAGTATTTT. Drawing the rest from reference TRBV19 and TRBJ2-3, the complete variable domain is DGGITQSPKYLFRKEGQNVTLSCEQNLNHDAMYWYRQDPGQGLRLIYYSQIVNDFQKGDIAEGYSVSREKKESFPLTVTSAQKNPTAFYLCASSITGGMADTQYFGPGTRLTVL.

The CDR3 reads CASSYSSTGRGNEQFF. CDR3 bases: TGTGCCAGCAGTTACTCGAGTACAGGGAGAGGGAATGAGCAGTTCTTC. The chain employs TRBV6-5 and TRBJ2-1, with a weak D call TRBD1 (6 bases). The germline V gene has CDR1 MNHEY and CDR2 SVGAGI. V was shortened by 0 bases and J by 7 bases, with 16 bases between the two germline ends. This CDR3 has 16 amino acids.

This clone has just a few counts. The rearrangement joins TRBV12-5 to TRBJ1-1, with a weak D call TRBD1 (5 bases). Per germline, CDR1 LGHNT and CDR2 FRNRAP. V was cut by 1 base and J by 7 bases, with 13 bases left in between. The CDR3 has 14 amino acids. In nucleotides, the CDR3 is TGTGCTAGTGGTTTGGCCTTCGGGGGACGTGAAGCTTTCTTT. Protein: CASGLAFGGREAFF.

V usage is TRBV10-3 and J usage is TRBJ1-6, with a weak D call TRBD1 (6 bases). The V and J ends lost 11 bases and 8 bases respectively, with 22 bases between them. The CDR3 runs 15 residues. Germline V gene sequence: CDR1 ENHRY, CDR2 SYGVKD. DNA for the CDR3: TGTGCCGCCAGCTGGGGAGGGGGACAAGATTCACCCCTCCACTTT. Residues: CAASWGGGQDSPLHF.

This clone has more than one count but fewer than ten. The rearrangement uses TRBV25-1 and TRBJ2-2; TRBD1 aligns across 8 bases. CDR1 and CDR2 (germline): MGHDK, SYGVNS. The CDR3 has 15 amino acids. Trimming took 8 bases from V and 5 from J; bases not matched to a gene: 10. CDR3 sequence: CASRGQGASTGELFF. The DNA for the CDR3 is TGTGCCAGCCGCGGACAGGGAGCTTCGACCGGGGAGCTGTTTTTT. The full variable domain, completed using reference TRBV25-1 and TRBJ2-2, is EADIYQTPRYLVIGTGKKITLECSQTMGHDKMYWYQQDPGMELHLIHYSYGVNSTEKGDLSSESTVSRIRTEHFPLTLESARPSHTSQYLCASRGQGASTGELFFGEGSRLTVL.

The chain uses TRBV28 and TRBJ1-2, with TRBD1 matching 8 bases. Germline lookup yields CDR1 MDHEN and CDR2 SYDVKM. The length of the CDR3 is 14 residues. Trimming cost V 7 bases and J 5 bases; bases outside gene matches: 9. DNA of the CDR3: TGTGCCAGCAATTGGCAGGGGGCGCGGTATGGCTACACCTTC. Translation gives CASNWQGARYGYTF.

The chain uses TRBV4-1 and TRBJ1-2, with 7 bases identical to TRBD1. This CDR3 has 15 amino acids. After removal of 4 bases from V and 0 bases from J, the junction contained 5 bases not matched to a gene. Germline V lookup: CDR1 MGHRA, CDR2 YSYEKL. The CDR3 DNA reads as TGCGCCAGCAGCCGTAACAGGGGTACTAACTATGGCTACACCTTC. Translated: CASSRNRGTNYGYTF.

The gene calls are TRBV27 and TRBJ2-7; D uncertain. Between the trimmed V and J ends, which lost 6 bases and 3 bases, there was a span of 12 bases. The germline CDR1 and CDR2 sequences are MNHEY and SMNVEV (reference sequence). The CDR3 is 13 residues long. CDR3 nucleotide sequence: TGTGCCAGCAGCCAAGGAGCCTACTACGAGCAGTACTTC. Translated: CASSQGAYYEQYF.

The V gene is TRBV14, the J gene TRBJ2-1, with 8 bases fitting TRBD2. This CDR3 spans 15 amino acids. V trimming: 4 bases; J trimming: 6 bases; junction bases outside the gene matches: 8. The germline V gene encodes CDR1 SGHDN and CDR2 FVKESK. The CDR3 DNA reads as TGTGCCAGCAGCCGTGGACTAGCAGCTGTCAATGAGCAGTTCTTC. It yields the protein CASSRGLAAVNEQFF.

V usage is TRBV12-3 or TRBV12-4 and J usage is TRBJ1-3; no firm D call. V gave up 10 bases and J gave up 7 bases, with 17 bases separating them. The CDR3 extends over 13 amino acids. The CDR3 protein is CATLSTHGNTIYF. In DNA form, the CDR3 reads TGTGCCACCTTATCAACCCACGGGAACACCATATATTTT.

This clone has a count of ten or more. The chain carries TRBV2 and TRBJ2-3, with 11 bases aligning to TRBD2. Per the germline V gene, CDR1 is SNHLY and CDR2 is FYNNEI. V lost 2 bases to trimming and J lost 1 base; unmatched junction nucleotides: 8. There are 18 residues in the CDR3. This CDR3 reads CASSESLWGLAGTDTQYF. CDR3 coding DNA: TGTGCCAGCAGTGAATCCCTTTGGGGACTAGCGGGCACAGATACGCAGTATTTT.

J is TRBJ1-5 and V is TRBV7-8; D is ambiguous. The germline CDR1 and CDR2 sequences are SGHVS and FQNEAQ. The CDR3 is 14 residues long. Trimming pared 4 bases from V and 3 bases from J, leaving 10 bases between. In nucleotides, the CDR3 is TGTGCCAGCAGCTCCCGGCGGCACAATCAGCCCCAGCATTTT. The encoded protein is CASSSRRHNQPQHF.

The chain links TRBV5-1 to TRBJ1-2; possibly TRBD1 for D (5 bases). V was shortened by 4 bases and J by 5 bases, with 24 bases between the two germline ends. The CDR3 has 17 amino acids. Germline CDR1 is SGHRS and CDR2 is YFSETQ. The CDR3 loop reads CASSLGSSQDPRYGYTF. CDR3 bases: TGCGCCAGCAGCCTGGGCTCTTCACAGGACCCTAGGTATGGCTACACCTTC.

V gene TRBV9 combines with J gene TRBJ1-6, with 7 bases identical to TRBD1. The junction had 10 bases not matched to a gene; V was cut back by 3 bases and J by 7 bases. This CDR3 comprises 16 residues. CDR1 is SGDLS, CDR2 YYNGEE, per germline. The CDR3 DNA reads TGTGCCAGCAGCGCCTCAACAGGGGATTGGAATTCACCCCTCCACTTT. This translates into CASSASTGDWNSPLHF.

The chain combines TRBV28 with TRBJ2-1, with TRBD1 as a possible D gene (6 bases). The CDR3 runs to 15 residues. V was cut by 4 bases and J by 6 bases, with 16 bases left in between. In germline, CDR1 is MDHEN, CDR2 SYDVKM. CDR3 amino acids: CASSSSRQEFNEQFF. In nucleotides, the CDR3 is TGTGCCAGCAGTTCGTCCCGACAGGAGTTCAATGAGCAGTTCTTC.

This clone was recorded at least ten times. The rearrangement uses TRBV19 and TRBJ2-7; D may be TRBD2 (5 bases). The CDR3 totals 15 residues. The germline V gene has CDR1 LNHDA and CDR2 SQIVND (reference sequence). V shed 4 bases and J shed 0 bases, with 13 bases lying between them. The CDR3 here is CASSKERKSSYEQYF. DNA for the CDR3: TGTGCCAGTAGTAAGGAGCGGAAAAGCTCCTACGAGCAGTACTTC. Filled out from reference TRBV19 and TRBJ2-7, the complete variable domain reads DGGITQSPKYLFRKEGQNVTLSCEQNLNHDAMYWYRQDPGQGLRLIYYSQIVNDFQKGDIAEGYSVSREKKESFPLTVTSAQKNPTAFYLCASSKERKSSYEQYFGPGTRLTVT.

The chain combines TRBV7-6 with TRBJ2-7; 8 nucleotides agree with TRBD2. Germline V lookup: CDR1 SGHVS, CDR2 FNYEAQ. The V and J ends lost 1 base and 0 bases, in that order; junction bases with no gene match: 5. The CDR3 sequence is 16 residues long. The CDR3 sequence is CASSLDTSGGSYEQYF. The CDR3, as DNA: TGTGCCAGCAGCTTAGACACTAGCGGAGGCTCCTACGAGCAGTACTTC.

The chain combines TRBV7-2 with TRBJ1-4; D is unresolved. The length of the CDR3 is 15 residues. In germline, CDR1 is SGHTA, CDR2 FQGNSA. Trimming took 2 bases from V and 7 from J, leaving 14 bases between them. CDR3 sequence reads: CASSLFPQSTEKLFF. Written as DNA, the CDR3 is TGTGCCAGCAGCTTATTTCCACAATCAACTGAAAAACTGTTTTTT.

V is TRBV4-1 and J is TRBJ2-3, with D possibly TRBD2 on 5 matching bases. V lost 4 bases, J lost 3 bases, and 11 bases lay in between. CDR3 size: 14 residues. Germline CDR1 reads MGHRA; CDR2 reads YSYEKL. CDR3 region: CASSLGGNTDTQYF. CDR3 sequence (DNA): TGCGCCAGCAGCCTAGGAGGCAATACAGATACGCAGTATTTT.

The chain carries TRBV11-2 and TRBJ2-3, with TRBD2 matching 7 bases. This CDR3 spans 14 amino acids. From germline, CDR1 is SGHAT and CDR2 FQNNGV. Trimming at V came to 5 bases and at J to 15 bases, leaving 17 bases not matched to a gene. The CDR3 is CASSQKVGLAARYF. The CDR3 nucleotides read TGTGCCAGCAGCCAGAAGGTTGGGCTAGCGGCGCGATATTTT.

V usage is TRBV5-1 and J usage is TRBJ1-4; 7 nucleotides align to TRBD1. J gave up 2 bases and V 3 bases, and 4 bases lay outside the gene matches. CDR1 is SGHRS and CDR2 is YFSETQ in the germline V gene. The CDR3 runs to 15 residues. CDR3 DNA sequence: TGCGCCAGCAGCTATCAGGGGGGCACTAATGAAAAACTGTTTTTT. It codes for CASSYQGGTNEKLFF.